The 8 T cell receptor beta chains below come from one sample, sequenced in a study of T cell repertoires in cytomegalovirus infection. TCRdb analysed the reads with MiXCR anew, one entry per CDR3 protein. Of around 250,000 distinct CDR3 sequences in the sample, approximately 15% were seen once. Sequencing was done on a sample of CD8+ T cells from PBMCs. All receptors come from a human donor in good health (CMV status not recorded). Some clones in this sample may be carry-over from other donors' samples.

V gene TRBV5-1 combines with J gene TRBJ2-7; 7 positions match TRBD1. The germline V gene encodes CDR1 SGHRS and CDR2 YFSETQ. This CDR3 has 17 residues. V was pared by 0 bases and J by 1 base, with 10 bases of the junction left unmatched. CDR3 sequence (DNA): TGCGCCAGCAGCTTGGGGGCAAGGCGACAGGGTTCCTACGAGCAGTACTTC. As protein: CASSLGARRQGSYEQYF.

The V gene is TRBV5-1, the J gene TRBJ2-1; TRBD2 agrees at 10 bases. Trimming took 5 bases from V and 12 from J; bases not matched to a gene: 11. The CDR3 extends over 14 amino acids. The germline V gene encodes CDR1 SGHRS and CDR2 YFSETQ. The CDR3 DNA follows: TGCGCCAGCAGGAAGGAAGCGGGGGGGCGTAGGCAGTTCTTC. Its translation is CASRKEAGGRRQFF.

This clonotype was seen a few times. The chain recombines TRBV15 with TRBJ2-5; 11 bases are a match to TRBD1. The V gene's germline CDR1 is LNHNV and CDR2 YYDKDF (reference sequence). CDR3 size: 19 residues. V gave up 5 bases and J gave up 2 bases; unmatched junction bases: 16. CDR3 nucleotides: TGTGCCACCAGCCGCTGGGGACAGGGGGTGGAATTGACACAAGAGACCCAGTACTTC. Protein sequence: CATSRWGQGVELTQETQYF. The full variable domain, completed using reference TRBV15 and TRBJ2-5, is DAMVIQNPRYQVTQFGKPVTLSCSQTLNHNVMYWYQQKSSQAPKLLFHYYDKDFNNEADTPDNFQSRRPNTSFCFLDIRSPGLGDTAMYLCATSRWGQGVELTQETQYFGPGTRLLVL.

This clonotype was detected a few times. This CDR3 reads CASSLDLDRVNEQYF. In DNA form, the CDR3 reads TGTGCCAGCAGTTTAGATTTAGACAGGGTGAACGAGCAGTACTTC. The genes are TRBV28 and TRBJ2-7; 7 bases map to TRBD1. The V segment lost 2 bases and the J segment 5 bases; nucleotides outside the gene matches: 9. The germline gives CDR1 MDHEN, CDR2 SYDVKM. CDR3 length: 15 amino acids.

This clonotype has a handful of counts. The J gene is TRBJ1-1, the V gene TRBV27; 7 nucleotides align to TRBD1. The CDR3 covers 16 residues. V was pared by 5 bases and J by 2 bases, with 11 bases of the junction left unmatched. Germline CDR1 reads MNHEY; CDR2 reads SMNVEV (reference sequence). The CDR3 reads CASSPQLQGRNTEAFF. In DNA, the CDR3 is TGTGCCAGCAGTCCACAACTACAGGGGCGCAACACTGAAGCTTTCTTT.

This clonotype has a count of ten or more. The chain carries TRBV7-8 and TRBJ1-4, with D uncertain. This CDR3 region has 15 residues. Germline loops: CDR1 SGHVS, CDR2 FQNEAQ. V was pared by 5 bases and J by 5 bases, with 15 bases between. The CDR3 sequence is CASSPKPGQNEKLFF. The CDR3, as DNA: TGTGCCAGCAGCCCGAAACCGGGCCAGAATGAAAAACTGTTTTTT. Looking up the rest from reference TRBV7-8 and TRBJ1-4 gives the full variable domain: GAGVSQSPRYKVAKRGQDVALRCDPISGHVSLFWYQQALGQGPEFLTYFQNEAQLDKSGLPSDRFFAERPEGSVSTLKIQRTQQEDSAVYLCASSPKPGQNEKLFFGSGTQLSVL.

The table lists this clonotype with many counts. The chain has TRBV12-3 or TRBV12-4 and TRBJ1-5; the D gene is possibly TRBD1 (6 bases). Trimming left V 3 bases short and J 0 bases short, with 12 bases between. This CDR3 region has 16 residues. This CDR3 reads CASSFGGRNSNQPQHF. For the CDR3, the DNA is TGTGCCAGCAGTTTTGGGGGGCGTAATAGCAATCAGCCCCAGCATTTT.

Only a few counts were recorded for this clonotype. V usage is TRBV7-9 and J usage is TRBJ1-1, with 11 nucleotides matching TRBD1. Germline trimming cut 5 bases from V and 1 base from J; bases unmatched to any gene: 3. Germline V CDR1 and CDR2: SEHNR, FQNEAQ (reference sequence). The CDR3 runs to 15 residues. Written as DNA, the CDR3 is TGTGCCAGCAGCGGGGACAGGGGGAAGAACACTGAAGCTTTCTTT. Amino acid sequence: CASSGDRGKNTEAFF.